Here is one T cell receptor (beta chain) with its context. This clonotype was recorded at least ten times. The clone's antigen remains unknown. No base quality values were provided; no much bigger clone lies one nucleotide off. The sample was run on an Illumina HiSeq 2500. Quantitative 5'-RACE with molecular barcodes was used to prepare TCR beta libraries. In the authors' own workflow: Disease-linked TCR variants were identified with a new computational method built on a probabilistic model of VDJ rearrangement. The raw public reads went through TCRdb reprocessing: fastp at Q25, MiXCR clone calling, in-frame beta chains kept. Rows are combined by CDR3 protein, so each entry shows the most common genes and DNA. These V and J calls derive from TCRdb rather than the authors' analysis. Present in this sample are roughly 42,000 distinct CDR3 sequences, less than 3.5% of which were seen just once. Under 6% of the sample is in the top ten clones.

The CDR3 covers 15 residues, taking in both the cysteine and the phenylalanine. The only DNA kept is the CDR3, 45 bases in frame from the first base. Compared with germline, V lacks 4 bases and J lacks 7 bases; bases without a gene match: 10. Looking up the germline V gene yields CDR1 SGDLS and CDR2 YYNGEE. The sample belongs to a study of CD8 T cells in ankylosing spondylitis (dated by TCRdb to the late 2010s). Study-level background: The study profiled T cell receptor beta repertoires in healthy donors and ankylosing spondylitis patients to find disease-linked TCR variants. The full study cohort comprised roughly 24 ankylosing spondylitis patients and about a hundred healthy donors. Peripheral blood was sampled, and synovial fluid was additionally collected from ankylosing spondylitis patients. Study-wide conclusions, independent of this receptor: Significant enrichment of the disease-linked clones was reported in matched synovial fluid samples from ankylosing spondylitis patients. Some TCR beta motif variants had previously been reported in synovial fluid and blood of reactive arthritis patients, which suggested common disease-initiation mechanisms. A TCR beta motif made up of seven or eight highly homologous amino acid variants appeared to be characteristic of blood from ankylosing spondylitis patients. In peripheral blood, the disease-linked clones were found at relatively low frequencies and had a CD8+ phenotype.

The rearrangement combines TRBV9 with TRBJ2-2, with 7 bases in between that match TRBD2. This clonotype was sampled from a male donor with ankylosing spondylitis or in good health (not recorded which). Sequenced material: blood, either unsorted or a sorted T cell fraction (not recorded which). The CDR3 here reads CASSPRAGVGGELFF. DNA sequence: TGTGCCAGCAGCCCTAGGGCGGGGGTTGGCGGGGAGCTGTTTTTT.